The clone carrying this T cell receptor (beta chain) was picked up one time. Participant ages covered about 18 to 89 years across 20 to 30 US areas. Membership in each cohort depended on participant-reported clinical history. Trimming removed 3 bases from V and 2 bases from J; junction bases left unmatched: 3. The CDR3 runs to 15 residues. The germline V gene encodes CDR1 KGHSH and CDR2 LQKENI. The sample belongs to a study of blood T cell repertoires in COVID-19. The table came from immunoSEQ multiplex PCR; TCRdb's copy has only in-frame clones and leaves some out. Of about 270,000 clones detected, roughly 86% appear once; the ten largest clones hold more than 1.5%.

The gene calls are TRBV18 and TRBJ1-1, with TRBD1 matching 10 bases. The sample was PBMCs or T cells enriched from blood (not recorded which). This clonotype originated in a woman aged 60-75 years who had recovered from COVID-19. Here the CDR3 reads CASSPGQGTNTEAFF. The CDR3 DNA follows: TGTGCCAGCTCACCGGGACAGGGGACTAACACTGAAGCTTTCTTT.